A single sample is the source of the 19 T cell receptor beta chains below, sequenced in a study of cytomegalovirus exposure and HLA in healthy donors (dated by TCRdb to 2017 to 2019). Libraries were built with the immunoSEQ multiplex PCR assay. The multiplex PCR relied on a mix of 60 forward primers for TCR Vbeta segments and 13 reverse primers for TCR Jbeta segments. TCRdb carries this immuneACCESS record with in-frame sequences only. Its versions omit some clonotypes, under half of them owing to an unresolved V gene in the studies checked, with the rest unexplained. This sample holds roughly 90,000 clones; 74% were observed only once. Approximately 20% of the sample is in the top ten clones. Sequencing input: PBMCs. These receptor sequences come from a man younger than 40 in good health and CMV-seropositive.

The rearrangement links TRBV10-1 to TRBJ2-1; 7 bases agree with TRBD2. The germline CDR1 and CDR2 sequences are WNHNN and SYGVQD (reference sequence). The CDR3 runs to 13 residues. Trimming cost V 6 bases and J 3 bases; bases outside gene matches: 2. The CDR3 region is CASRASGYNEQFF. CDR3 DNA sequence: TGCGCCAGCAGGGCTAGCGGCTACAATGAGCAGTTCTTC.

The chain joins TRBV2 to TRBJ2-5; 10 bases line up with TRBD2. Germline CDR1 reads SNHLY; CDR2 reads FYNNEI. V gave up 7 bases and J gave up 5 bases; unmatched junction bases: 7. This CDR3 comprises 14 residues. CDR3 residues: CASNPLAGFETQYF. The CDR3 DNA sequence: TGTGCCAGCAACCCACTAGCGGGGTTTGAGACCCAGTACTTC.

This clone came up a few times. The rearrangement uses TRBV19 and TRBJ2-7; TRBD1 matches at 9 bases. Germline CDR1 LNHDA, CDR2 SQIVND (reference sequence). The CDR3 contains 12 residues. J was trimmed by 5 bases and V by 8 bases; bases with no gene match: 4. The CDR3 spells CASSTGGHEQYF. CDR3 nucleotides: TGTGCCAGTTCCACAGGGGGCCACGAGCAGTACTTC.

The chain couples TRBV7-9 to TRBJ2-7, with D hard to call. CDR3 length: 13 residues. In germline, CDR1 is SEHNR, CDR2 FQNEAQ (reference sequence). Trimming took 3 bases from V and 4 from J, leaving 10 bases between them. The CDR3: CASSFKLSYEQYF. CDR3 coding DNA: TGTGCCAGCAGCTTTAAACTATCTTACGAGCAGTACTTC.

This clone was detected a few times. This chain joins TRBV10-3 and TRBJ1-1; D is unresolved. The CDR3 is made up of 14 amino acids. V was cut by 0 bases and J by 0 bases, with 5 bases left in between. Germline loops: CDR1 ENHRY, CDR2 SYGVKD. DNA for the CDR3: TGTGCCATCAGTGAGTCTCAGGTGAACACTGAAGCTTTCTTT. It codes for CAISESQVNTEAFF.

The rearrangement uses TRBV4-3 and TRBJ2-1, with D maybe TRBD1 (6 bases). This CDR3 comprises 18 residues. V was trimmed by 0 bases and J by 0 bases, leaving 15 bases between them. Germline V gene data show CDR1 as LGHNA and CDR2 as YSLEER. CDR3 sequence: CASSQDPPQGGSYNEQFF. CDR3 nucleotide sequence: TGCGCCAGCAGCCAAGATCCACCCCAAGGGGGCTCCTACAATGAGCAGTTCTTC.

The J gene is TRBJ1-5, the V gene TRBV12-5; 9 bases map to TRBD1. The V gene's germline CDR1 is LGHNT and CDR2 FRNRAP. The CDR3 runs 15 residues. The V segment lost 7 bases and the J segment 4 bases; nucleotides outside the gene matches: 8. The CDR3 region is CASAVWTGENQPQHF. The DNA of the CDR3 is TGTGCTAGTGCCGTTTGGACAGGGGAGAATCAGCCCCAGCATTTT.

The CDR3 nucleotides read TGTGCCAGCAGGCTGGGACAACAAGAGACCCAGTACTTC. It encodes CASRLGQQETQYF. J is TRBJ2-5 and V is TRBV2; TRBD1 is a possible D gene (6 bases). V gave up 6 bases and J gave up 2 bases, with 10 bases separating them. Germline CDR1 reads SNHLY; CDR2 reads FYNNEI. This CDR3 contains 13 residues.

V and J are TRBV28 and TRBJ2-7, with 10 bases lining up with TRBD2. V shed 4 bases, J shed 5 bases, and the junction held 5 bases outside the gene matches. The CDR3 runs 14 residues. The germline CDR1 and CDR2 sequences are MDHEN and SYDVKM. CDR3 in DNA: TGTGCCAGCAGTTCTAGCGGGAGTATACACGAGCAGTACTTC. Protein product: CASSSSGSIHEQYF.

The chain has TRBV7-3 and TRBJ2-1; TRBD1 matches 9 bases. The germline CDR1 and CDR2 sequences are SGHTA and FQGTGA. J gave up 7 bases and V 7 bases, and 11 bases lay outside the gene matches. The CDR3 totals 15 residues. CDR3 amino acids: CASKTTGGSLNEQFF. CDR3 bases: TGTGCCAGCAAGACGACAGGGGGATCTTTGAATGAGCAGTTCTTC.

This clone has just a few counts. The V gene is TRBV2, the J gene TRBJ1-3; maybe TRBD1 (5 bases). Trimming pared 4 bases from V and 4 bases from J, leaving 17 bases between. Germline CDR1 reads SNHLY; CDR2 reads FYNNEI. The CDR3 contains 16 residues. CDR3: CASSVSPGVSGNTIYF. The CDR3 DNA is TGTGCCAGCAGTGTCTCCCCGGGGGTATCCGGAAACACCATATATTTT.

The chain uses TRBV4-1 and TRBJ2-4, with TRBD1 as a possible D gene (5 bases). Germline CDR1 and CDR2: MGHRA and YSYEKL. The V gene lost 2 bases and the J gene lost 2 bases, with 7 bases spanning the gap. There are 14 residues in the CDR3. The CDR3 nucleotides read TGCGCCAGCAGCCAACAGGGCTCCAAAAACATTCAGTACTTC. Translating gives CASSQQGSKNIQYF.

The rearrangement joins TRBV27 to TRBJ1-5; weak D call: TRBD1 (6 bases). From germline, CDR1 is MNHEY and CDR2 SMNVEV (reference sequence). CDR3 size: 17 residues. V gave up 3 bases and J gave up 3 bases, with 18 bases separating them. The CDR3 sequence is CASSFYSRGGINQPQHF. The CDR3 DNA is TGTGCCAGCAGTTTTTATTCCAGGGGTGGGATCAATCAGCCCCAGCATTTT.

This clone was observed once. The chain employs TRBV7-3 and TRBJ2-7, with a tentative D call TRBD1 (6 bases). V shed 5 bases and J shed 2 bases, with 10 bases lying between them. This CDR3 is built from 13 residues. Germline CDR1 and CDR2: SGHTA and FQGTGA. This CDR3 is CASSPTGTYEQYF. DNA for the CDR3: TGTGCCAGCAGCCCGACAGGTACCTACGAGCAGTACTTC.

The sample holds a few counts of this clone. In DNA form, the CDR3 reads TGTGCCAGCAGCTTGCCCCGAGGGGGCGCGAGGAACACTGAAGCTTTCTTT. Protein sequence: CASSLPRGGARNTEAFF. This sequence joins TRBV5-5 and TRBJ1-1; 7 bases line up with TRBD1. Per germline, CDR1 SGHKS and CDR2 YYEKEE (reference sequence). V shed 1 base, J shed 1 base, and the junction held 10 bases outside the gene matches. This CDR3 spans 17 amino acids.

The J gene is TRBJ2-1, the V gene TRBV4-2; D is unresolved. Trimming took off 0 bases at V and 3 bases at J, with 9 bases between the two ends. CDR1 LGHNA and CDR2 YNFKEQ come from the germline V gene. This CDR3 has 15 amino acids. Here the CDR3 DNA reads TGTGCCAGCAGCCAAGAAGCCCAGGTCTACAATGAGCAGTTCTTC. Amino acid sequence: CASSQEAQVYNEQFF.

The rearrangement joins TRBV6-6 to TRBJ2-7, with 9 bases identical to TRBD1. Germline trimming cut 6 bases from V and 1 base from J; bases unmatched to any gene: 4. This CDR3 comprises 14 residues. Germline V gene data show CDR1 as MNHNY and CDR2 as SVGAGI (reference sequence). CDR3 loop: CASRPTGGSYEQYF. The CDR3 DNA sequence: TGTGCCAGCAGGCCGACAGGGGGGTCCTACGAGCAGTACTTC.

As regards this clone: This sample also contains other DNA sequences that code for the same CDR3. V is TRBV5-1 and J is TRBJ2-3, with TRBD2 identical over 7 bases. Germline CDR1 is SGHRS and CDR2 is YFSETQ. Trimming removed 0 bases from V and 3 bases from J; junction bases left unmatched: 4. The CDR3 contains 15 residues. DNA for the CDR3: TGCGCCAGCAGCTTGGTCGCTAGCGGTACAGATACGCAGTATTTT. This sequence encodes CASSLVASGTDTQYF.

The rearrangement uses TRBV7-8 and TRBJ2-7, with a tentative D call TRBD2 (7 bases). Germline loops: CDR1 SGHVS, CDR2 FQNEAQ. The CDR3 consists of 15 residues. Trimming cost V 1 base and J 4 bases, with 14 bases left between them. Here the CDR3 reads CASSLGGGGGYEQYF. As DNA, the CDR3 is TGTGCCAGCAGCTTAGGCGGGGGAGGGGGATACGAGCAGTACTTC.